The entry below gives a single TCR beta chain sequence along with its context. The V end lost 3 bases, the J end lost 5 bases, and 9 bases lay between the germline ends. The CDR3 has 13 amino acids. The germline gives CDR1 SGDLS, CDR2 YYNGEE. Source study methods: ImmunoSEQ junction-only sequences lacked quality scores, so their filtering differed. Clones were sequenced by immunoSEQ multiplex PCR, and TCRdb holds only the in-frame ones, with some missing. That table supplies the V and J calls and clone size; D and trimming were determined from the DNA. The sample has roughly 1.5 million clones, 95% to 99% seen once; the top ten hold 0.45%. The data originate from a study of shared clonotypes between healthy human individuals.

Sequencing used naive CD4+ T cells sorted from blood. Subset of the sample: CD45RA+ positively selected. The clonotype originates from a man aged 30 to 45 in good health. V gene TRBV9 combines with J gene TRBJ2-1; tentative D call: TRBD1 (6 bases). This chain's CDR3 is CASSARQDNEQFF. The CDR3 DNA sequence: TGTGCCAGCAGCGCCAGACAGGACAATGAGCAGTTCTTC.